These 21 T cell receptor beta chains came from one sample sequenced in a study of T cell repertoires in aging, cancer and after chemotherapy. TCR beta rearrangements were amplified from peripheral blood genomic DNA. Rearranged V-D-J TRB sequences were amplified with a mixed TRB-A/B primer pool. A single record per CDR3 protein comes from TCRdb applying MiXCR to the multiplex PCR reads. The data show 5,000 or so distinct CDR3 sequences, around 28% seen once. The sequenced sample was blood. The receptors derive from a human donor in good health.

This clonotype has only a few counts. The chain is built from TRBV6-6 and TRBJ1-6; TRBD1 matches at 9 bases. Trimming took 3 bases from V and 8 from J; bases not matched to a gene: 11. Germline V gene data show CDR1 as MNHNY and CDR2 as SVGAGI (reference sequence). The CDR3 totals 17 residues. CDR3 loop: CASSYYPGQGIYSPLHF. CDR3 nucleotide sequence: TGTGCCAGCAGTTATTATCCGGGACAGGGCATTTATTCACCCCTCCACTTT.

Concerning this clonotype itself: This sequence may be a read error, since a much larger clone differs from it by one base. The chain has TRBV19 and TRBJ1-1; no clear D. V dropped 7 bases and J dropped 3 bases, with 12 bases sitting between them. The CDR3 covers 13 residues. Per germline, CDR1 LNHDA and CDR2 SQIVND (reference sequence). CDR3 nucleotide sequence: TGTGCCAGTACCCCGACTGGAGACACTGAAGCTTTCTTT. This codes for CASTPTGDTEAFF.

J is TRBJ2-3 and V is TRBV20-1; 9 bases match TRBD2. The CDR3 extends over 15 amino acids. J lost 4 bases, V lost 6 bases, and 11 bases had no gene match. Germline V CDR1 and CDR2: DFQATT, SNEGSKA (reference sequence). The CDR3 DNA follows: TGCAGTGCGACGGGGTTAGCGGGAGCCTCAGATACGCAGTATTTT. Encoded protein: CSATGLAGASDTQYF.

This clonotype is labeled medium-sized. The V call is TRBV5-5, the J call TRBJ1-2; 7 nucleotides match TRBD1. The CDR3 length is 14 residues. In germline, CDR1 is SGHKS, CDR2 YYEKEE (reference sequence). J lost 2 bases, V lost 2 bases, and 3 bases had no gene match. This CDR3 reads CASSLGTDNYGYTF. For the CDR3, the DNA is TGTGCCAGCAGCTTAGGGACAGACAACTATGGCTACACCTTC.

The V call is TRBV18, the J call TRBJ1-2; D might be TRBD1 (6 bases). CDR3 size: 13 residues. V was clipped by 3 bases and J by 8 bases, with 13 bases between them. Germline V gives CDR1 KGHSH, CDR2 LQKENI. The CDR3 nucleotides are TGTGCCAGCTCACCCAAGGACAGTATAGGCTACACCTTC. Translated: CASSPKDSIGYTF.

In its sample, this clonotype was seen a few times. V gene TRBV6-2 or TRBV6-3 combines with J gene TRBJ2-7; TRBD1 is a possible D gene (6 bases). Trimming stripped 7 bases from V and 6 bases from J, with 19 bases between. Germline values: CDR1 MNHEY, CDR2 SVGEGT. The CDR3 is made up of 14 amino acids. The CDR3 spells CASNKSGARGEQYF. CDR3 DNA: TGTGCCAGCAACAAGTCAGGGGCGCGAGGCGAGCAGTACTTC.

V and J are TRBV28 and TRBJ1-1, with no clear D. V gave up 5 bases and J gave up 6 bases, with 10 bases separating them. The germline V gene has CDR1 MDHEN and CDR2 SYDVKM. The CDR3 totals 12 residues. The CDR3 loop is CASSPTRPEAFF. The CDR3 DNA reads as TGTGCCAGCAGTCCTACTCGACCTGAAGCTTTCTTT.

The genes are TRBV11-1 and TRBJ2-7; D is tentatively TRBD1 or TRBD2 (5 bases each). Germline CDR1 SGHAT, CDR2 FQDESV (reference sequence). There are 14 residues in the CDR3. V was shortened by 7 bases and J by 3 bases, with 16 bases between the two germline ends. The CDR3 DNA is TGTGCCAGCATCTCGGGACGGTCTTACTACGAGCAGTACTTC. Translating gives CASISGRSYYEQYF.

This chain uses TRBV28 with TRBJ2-7, with D perhaps being TRBD1 or TRBD2 (6 bases each). Looked up from germline, CDR1 is MDHEN and CDR2 is SYDVKM. Trimming removed 6 bases from V and 2 bases from J, with 11 bases in between. This CDR3 spans 13 amino acids. The CDR3, as DNA: TGTGCCAGCAGAGGGGGGTTTACCTACGAGCAGTACTTC. Its translation: CASRGGFTYEQYF.

The gene calls are TRBV6-5 and TRBJ2-5, with D possibly being TRBD1 (6 bases). The length of the CDR3 is 16 residues. Germline lookup yields CDR1 MNHEY and CDR2 SVGAGI. V was cut by 0 bases and J by 1 base, with 12 bases left in between. The CDR3 is CASSYSIQGFQETQYF. The CDR3 DNA sequence: TGTGCCAGCAGTTACTCTATCCAGGGGTTCCAAGAGACCCAGTACTTC.

This clonotype was recorded a few times. The rearrangement uses TRBV18 and TRBJ2-1, with D possibly being TRBD2 (5 bases). V was cut by 1 base and J by 10 bases, with 17 bases left in between. This CDR3 contains 15 residues. Per germline, CDR1 KGHSH and CDR2 LQKENI. The CDR3, as DNA: TGTGCCAGCTCACCACGGGGATTGTCCGGAGGAGAGCAGTTCTTC. It is translated as CASSPRGLSGGEQFF. Using reference TRBV18 and TRBJ2-1 for the parts outside the CDR3, the full variable domain is NAGVMQNPRHLVRRRGQEARLRCSPMKGHSHVYWYRQLPEEGLKFMVYLQKENIIDESGMPKERFSAEFPKEGPSILRIQQVVRGDSAAYFCASSPRGLSGGEQFFGPGTRLTVL.

This clonotype was observed a few times. The chain is built from TRBV6-5 and TRBJ1-1, with a tentative D call TRBD1 (6 bases). Trimming took 2 bases from V and 1 from J, leaving 17 bases between them. This CDR3 contains 17 residues. Looked up from germline, CDR1 is MNHEY and CDR2 is SVGAGI. CDR3 DNA sequence: TGTGCCAGCAGTTACGGCCGCCTCTTCAGGGGGAACACTGAAGCTTTCTTT. Translating gives CASSYGRLFRGNTEAFF.

J is TRBJ1-6 and V is TRBV5-1; D gene ambiguous. Trimming cost V 0 bases and J 6 bases, with 4 bases left between them. Germline-derived CDR1 and CDR2 are SGHRS and YFSETQ. The CDR3 runs 13 residues. The CDR3 protein is CASSLEGNSPLHF. The CDR3 nucleotides read TGCGCCAGCAGCTTGGAGGGTAATTCACCCCTCCACTTT.

The rearrangement links TRBV5-5 to TRBJ2-7; 8 bases align to TRBD2. The CDR3 runs 16 residues. Germline CDR1 reads SGHKS; CDR2 reads YYEKEE (reference sequence). V dropped 0 bases and J dropped 3; count of bases not matched to a gene: 8. The CDR3 sequence is CASSLGVSGGDYEQYF. The CDR3 DNA reads TGTGCCAGCAGCTTGGGGGTTTCGGGGGGGGACTACGAGCAGTACTTC.

By share, this clonotype ranks as medium-sized. The chain carries TRBV15 and TRBJ2-1, with a possible D match to TRBD2 (6 bases). This CDR3 is built from 14 residues. Trimming cost V 4 bases and J 9 bases, with 16 bases left between them. Per the germline V gene, CDR1 is LNHNV and CDR2 is YYDKDF (reference sequence). The CDR3: CATSTGTFSTEQFF. The CDR3 DNA sequence: TGTGCCACCAGCACCGGGACTTTCTCCACTGAGCAGTTCTTC.

The V call is TRBV5-1, the J call TRBJ1-4, with TRBD1 matching 8 bases. The germline gives CDR1 SGHRS, CDR2 YFSETQ. The V segment lost 3 bases and the J segment 6 bases; nucleotides outside the gene matches: 4. The CDR3 contains 14 residues. CDR3 DNA sequence: TGCGCCAGCAGCTCAGGGGGCAGCTATGAAAAACTGTTTTTT. Protein product: CASSSGGSYEKLFF.

This clonotype was recorded a few times. In DNA, the CDR3 is TGTGCCAGCTCCCTCAGAGGAGACCTCCGGGCCGAAAAACTGTTTTTT. Translated, it gives CASSLRGDLRAEKLFF. The chain carries TRBV12-3 or TRBV12-4 and TRBJ1-4; D is unresolved. Trimming pared 8 bases from V and 8 bases from J, leaving 24 bases between. The CDR3 is 16 residues long.

This clonotype is deemed medium-sized (0.01 to 0.1%). The chain recombines TRBV19 with TRBJ1-1, with D maybe TRBD1 (6 bases). This CDR3 is 14 amino acids long. Germline assignment: CDR1 LNHDA and CDR2 SQIVND (reference sequence). The V end lost 7 bases, the J end lost 2 bases, and 14 bases lay between the germline ends. The CDR3 DNA is TGTGCCAGTAACCCAACACAGGGCAACACTGAAGCTTTCTTT. It codes for CASNPTQGNTEAFF. The variable domain in full, completed from reference TRBV19 and TRBJ1-1, reads DGGITQSPKYLFRKEGQNVTLSCEQNLNHDAMYWYRQDPGQGLRLIYYSQIVNDFQKGDIAEGYSVSREKKESFPLTVTSAQKNPTAFYLCASNPTQGNTEAFFGQGTRLTVV.

CDR3 in amino acids: CASSRLAGTNTGELFF. In nucleotides, the CDR3 is TGTGCCAGCAGTCGACTAGCGGGGACGAACACCGGGGAGCTGTTTTTT. The J gene is TRBJ2-2, the V gene TRBV7-2, with 11 bases aligning to TRBD2. Losses at the gene ends were 6 bases for V and 0 bases for J; bases not matched to a gene: 3. This CDR3 has 16 amino acids. Germline CDR1 reads SGHTA; CDR2 reads FQGNSA.

This clonotype was seen a handful of times. This chain uses TRBV19 with TRBJ1-2; perhaps TRBD1 as D (6 bases). The CDR3 contains 16 residues. The germline CDR1 and CDR2 sequences are LNHDA and SQIVND (reference sequence). V lost 2 bases to trimming and J lost 4 bases, with 17 bases between them. DNA for the CDR3: TGTGCCAGTAGTATATTATCAGGGGCGTTGGTCTATGGCTACACCTTC. It specifies CASSILSGALVYGYTF.

This clonotype is categorized as medium-sized (0.01 to 0.1%). This rearrangement joins TRBV30 to TRBJ1-4; D not certain. The germline gives CDR1 GTSNPN, CDR2 SVGIG (reference sequence). V shed 1 base and J shed 8 bases, with 5 bases lying between them. The CDR3 consists of 11 residues. This chain's CDR3 is CAWSGGEKLFF. CDR3 coding DNA: TGTGCCTGGAGTGGAGGGGAAAAACTGTTTTTT.